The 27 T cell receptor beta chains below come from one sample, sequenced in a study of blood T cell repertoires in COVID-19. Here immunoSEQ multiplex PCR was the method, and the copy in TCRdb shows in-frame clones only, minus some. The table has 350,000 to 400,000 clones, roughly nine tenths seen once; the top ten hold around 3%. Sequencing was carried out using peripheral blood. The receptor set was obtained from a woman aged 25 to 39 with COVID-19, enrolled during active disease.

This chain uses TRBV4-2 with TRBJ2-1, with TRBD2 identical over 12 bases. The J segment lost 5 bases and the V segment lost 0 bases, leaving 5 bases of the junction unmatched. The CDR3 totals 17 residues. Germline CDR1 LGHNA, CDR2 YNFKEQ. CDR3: CASSQDMTSGGNNEQFF. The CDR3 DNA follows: TGTGCCAGCAGCCAAGATATGACTAGCGGGGGCAACAATGAGCAGTTCTTC.

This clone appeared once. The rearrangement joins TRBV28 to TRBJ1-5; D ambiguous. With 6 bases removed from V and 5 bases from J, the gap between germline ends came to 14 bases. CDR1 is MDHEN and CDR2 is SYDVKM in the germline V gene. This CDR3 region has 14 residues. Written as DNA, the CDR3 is TGTGCCAGCAGAACCCGCGACCGGGATCAGCCCCAGCATTTT. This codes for CASRTRDRDQPQHF. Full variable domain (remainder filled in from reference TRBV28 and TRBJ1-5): DVKVTQSSRYLVKRTGEKVFLECVQDMDHENMFWYRQDPGLGLRLIYFSYDVKMKEKGDIPEGYSVSREKKERFSLILESASTNQTSMYLCASRTRDRDQPQHFGDGTRLSIL.

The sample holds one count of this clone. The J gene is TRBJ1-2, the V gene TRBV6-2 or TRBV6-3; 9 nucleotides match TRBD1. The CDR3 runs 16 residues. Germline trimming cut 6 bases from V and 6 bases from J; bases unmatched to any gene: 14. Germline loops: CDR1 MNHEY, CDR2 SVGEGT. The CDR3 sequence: CASSSTGGGRPDGYTF. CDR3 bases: TGTGCCAGCAGCTCCACAGGGGGCGGCCGTCCGGATGGCTACACCTTC.

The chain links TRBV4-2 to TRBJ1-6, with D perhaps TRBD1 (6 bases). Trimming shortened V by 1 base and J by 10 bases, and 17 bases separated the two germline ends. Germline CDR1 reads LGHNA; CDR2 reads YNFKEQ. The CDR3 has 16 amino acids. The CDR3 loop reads CASSQGQAVIISPLHF. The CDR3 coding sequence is TGTGCCAGCAGCCAAGGACAGGCAGTGATAATCTCACCCCTCCACTTT.

CDR3 DNA: TGTGCCAGCAGCTTTGGGACAAGCGCACCGTTTTTT. Translating gives CASSFGTSAPFF. V is TRBV7-2 and J is TRBJ2-2; possibly TRBD1 for D (6 bases). The germline CDR1 and CDR2 sequences are SGHTA and FQGNSA. Trimming pared 3 bases from V and 16 bases from J, leaving 15 bases between. The CDR3 extends over 12 amino acids.

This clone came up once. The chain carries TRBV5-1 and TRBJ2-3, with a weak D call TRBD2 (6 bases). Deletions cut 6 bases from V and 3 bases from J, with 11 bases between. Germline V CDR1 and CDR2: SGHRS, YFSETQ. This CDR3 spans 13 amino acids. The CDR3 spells CASNLAETDTQYF. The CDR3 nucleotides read TGCGCCAGCAACTTAGCGGAAACAGATACGCAGTATTTT.

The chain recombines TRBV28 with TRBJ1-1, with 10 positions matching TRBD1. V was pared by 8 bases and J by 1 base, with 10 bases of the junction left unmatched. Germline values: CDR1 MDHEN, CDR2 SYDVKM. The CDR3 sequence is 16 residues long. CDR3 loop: CASGGQGGKGNTEAFF. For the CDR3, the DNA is TGTGCCAGCGGAGGACAGGGGGGAAAGGGGAACACTGAAGCTTTCTTT.

The CDR3: CASSLTLGRTEAFF. The CDR3 DNA follows: TGTGCCAGCAGCTTAACCCTGGGGCGCACAGAAGCTTTCTTT. This chain links TRBV7-2 with TRBJ1-1; the D gene is possibly TRBD1 (5 bases). Trimming removed 2 bases from V and 8 bases from J, with 15 bases in between. The CDR3 sequence is 14 residues long. Germline V gives CDR1 SGHTA, CDR2 FQGNSA.

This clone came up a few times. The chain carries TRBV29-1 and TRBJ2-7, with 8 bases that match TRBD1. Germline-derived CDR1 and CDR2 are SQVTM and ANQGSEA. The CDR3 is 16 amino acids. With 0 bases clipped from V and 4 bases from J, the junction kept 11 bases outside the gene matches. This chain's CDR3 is CSVEEIHRDRTYEQYF. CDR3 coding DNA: TGCAGCGTTGAAGAGATCCACCGGGACAGGACATACGAGCAGTACTTC.

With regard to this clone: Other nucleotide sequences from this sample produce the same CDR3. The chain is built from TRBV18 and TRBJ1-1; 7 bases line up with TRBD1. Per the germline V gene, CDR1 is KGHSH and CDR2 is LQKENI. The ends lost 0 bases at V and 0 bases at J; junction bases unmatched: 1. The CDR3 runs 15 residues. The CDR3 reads CASSPPGGLNTEAFF. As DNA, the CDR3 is TGTGCCAGCTCACCACCAGGGGGCTTGAACACTGAAGCTTTCTTT. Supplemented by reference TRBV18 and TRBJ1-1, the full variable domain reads NAGVMQNPRHLVRRRGQEARLRCSPMKGHSHVYWYRQLPEEGLKFMVYLQKENIIDESGMPKERFSAEFPKEGPSILRIQQVVRGDSAAYFCASSPPGGLNTEAFFGQGTRLTVV.

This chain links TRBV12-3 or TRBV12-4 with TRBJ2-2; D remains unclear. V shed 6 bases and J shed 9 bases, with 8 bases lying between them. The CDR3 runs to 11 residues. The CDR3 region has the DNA TGTGCCAGCAGCAACTTGTGGGAGCTGTTTTTT. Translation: CASSNLWELFF.

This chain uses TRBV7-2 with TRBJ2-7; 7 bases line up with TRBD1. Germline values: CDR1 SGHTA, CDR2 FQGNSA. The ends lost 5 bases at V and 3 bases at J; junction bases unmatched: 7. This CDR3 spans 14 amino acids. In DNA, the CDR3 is TGTGCCAGCAGCACATCGAGACAGGGCTACGAGCAGTACTTC. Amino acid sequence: CASSTSRQGYEQYF.

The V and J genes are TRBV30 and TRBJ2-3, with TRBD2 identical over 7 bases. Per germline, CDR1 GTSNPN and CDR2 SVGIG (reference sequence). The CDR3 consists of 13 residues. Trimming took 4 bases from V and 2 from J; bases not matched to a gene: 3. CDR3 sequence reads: CAWIAGDTDTQYF. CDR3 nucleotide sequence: TGTGCCTGGATTGCGGGAGACACAGATACGCAGTATTTT.

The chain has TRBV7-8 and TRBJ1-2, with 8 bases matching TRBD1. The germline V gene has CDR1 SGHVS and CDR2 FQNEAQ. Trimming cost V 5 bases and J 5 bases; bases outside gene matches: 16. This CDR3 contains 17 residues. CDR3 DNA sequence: TGTGCCAGCAGCGCACTATTATACAGGGGGAACGGGTATGGCTACACCTTC. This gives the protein CASSALLYRGNGYGYTF.

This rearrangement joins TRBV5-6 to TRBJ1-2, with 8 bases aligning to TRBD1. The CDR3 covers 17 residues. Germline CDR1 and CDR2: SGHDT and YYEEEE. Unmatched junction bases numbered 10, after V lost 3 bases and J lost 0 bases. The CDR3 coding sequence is TGTGCCAGCAGCTGGGATCCCGCGACAGGGGCTAACTATGGCTACACCTTC. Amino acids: CASSWDPATGANYGYTF.

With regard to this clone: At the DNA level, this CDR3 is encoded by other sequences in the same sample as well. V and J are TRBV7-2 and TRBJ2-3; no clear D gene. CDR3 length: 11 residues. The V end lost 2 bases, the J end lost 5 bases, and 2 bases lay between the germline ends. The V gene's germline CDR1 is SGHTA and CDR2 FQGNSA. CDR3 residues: CASSLRDTQYF. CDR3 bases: TGTGCCAGCAGCTTACGAGATACGCAGTATTTT.

CDR3 sequence: CASSQGPGYFTGELFF. The CDR3 coding sequence is TGCGCCAGCAGCCAAGGGCCAGGGTATTTCACCGGGGAGCTGTTTTTT. The chain couples TRBV4-3 to TRBJ2-2; the D gene is possibly TRBD1 (5 bases). V lost 1 base and J lost 4, with 13 bases in between. CDR1 is LGHNA, CDR2 YSLEER, per germline. The CDR3 runs to 16 residues.

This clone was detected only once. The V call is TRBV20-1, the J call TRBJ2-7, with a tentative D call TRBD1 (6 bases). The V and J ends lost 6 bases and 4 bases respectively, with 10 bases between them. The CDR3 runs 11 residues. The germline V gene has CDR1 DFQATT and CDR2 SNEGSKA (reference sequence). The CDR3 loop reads CSATTGYEQYV. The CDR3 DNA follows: TGCAGTGCGACGACAGGTTACGAGCAGTACGTC.

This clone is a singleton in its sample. The CDR3 DNA reads TGTGCCAGCAGCGAGCGGACAGGGAACACTGAAGCTTTCTTT. This encodes CASSERTGNTEAFF. J is TRBJ1-1 and V is TRBV5-6, with 7 nucleotides matching TRBD1. CDR1 SGHDT and CDR2 YYEEEE come from the germline V gene. The length of the CDR3 is 14 residues. V shed 4 bases, J shed 1 base, and the junction held 4 bases outside the gene matches.

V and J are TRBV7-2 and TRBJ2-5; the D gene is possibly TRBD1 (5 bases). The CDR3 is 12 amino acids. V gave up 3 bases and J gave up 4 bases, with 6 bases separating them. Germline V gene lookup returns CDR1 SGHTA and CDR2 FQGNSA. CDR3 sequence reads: CASSFGAETQYF. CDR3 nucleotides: TGTGCCAGCAGCTTTGGGGCAGAGACCCAGTACTTC.

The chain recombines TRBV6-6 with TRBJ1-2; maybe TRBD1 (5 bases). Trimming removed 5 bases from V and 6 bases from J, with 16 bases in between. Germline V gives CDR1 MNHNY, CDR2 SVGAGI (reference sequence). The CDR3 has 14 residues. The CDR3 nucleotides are TGTGCCAGCAGTCAATCCCAGGGTTGGGATGGCTACACCTTC. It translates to CASSQSQGWDGYTF.

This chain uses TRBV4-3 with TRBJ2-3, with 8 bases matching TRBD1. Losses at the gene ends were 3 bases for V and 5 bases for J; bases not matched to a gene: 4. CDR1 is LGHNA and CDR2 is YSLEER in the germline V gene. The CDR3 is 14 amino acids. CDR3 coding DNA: TGCGCCAGCAGCCAGACAGGGGCGGGAGATACGCAGTATTTT. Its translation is CASSQTGAGDTQYF.

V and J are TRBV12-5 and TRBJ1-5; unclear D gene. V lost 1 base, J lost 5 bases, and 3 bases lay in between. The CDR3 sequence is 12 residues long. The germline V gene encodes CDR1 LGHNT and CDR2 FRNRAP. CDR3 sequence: CASGLGDQPQHF. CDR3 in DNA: TGTGCTAGTGGTTTGGGAGATCAGCCCCAGCATTTT. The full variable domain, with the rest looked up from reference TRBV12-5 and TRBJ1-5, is DARVTQTPRHKVTEMGQEVTMRCQPILGHNTVFWYRQTMMQGLELLAYFRNRAPLDDSGMPKDRFSAEMPDATLATLKIQPSEPRDSAVYFCASGLGDQPQHFGDGTRLSIL.

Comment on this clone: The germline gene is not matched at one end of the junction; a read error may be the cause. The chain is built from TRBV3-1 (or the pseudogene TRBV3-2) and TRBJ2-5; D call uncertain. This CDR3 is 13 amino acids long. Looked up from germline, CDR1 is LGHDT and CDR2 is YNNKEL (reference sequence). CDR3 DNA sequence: TGTGCCAGCGGCCAGTTAGTCCAAGAGACCCAGTACTTC. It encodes CASGQLVQETQYF.

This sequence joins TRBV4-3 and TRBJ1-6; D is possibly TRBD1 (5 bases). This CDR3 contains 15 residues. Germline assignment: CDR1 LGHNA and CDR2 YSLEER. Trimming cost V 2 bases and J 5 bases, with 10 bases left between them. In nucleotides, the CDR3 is TGCGCCAGCAGCCAAATCAGGGCCAATAATTCACCCCTCCACTTT. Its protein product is CASSQIRANNSPLHF.

CDR3 in DNA: TGTGCCAGCAGCTTGGAACAGGGGGCTGGGAACACTGAAGCTTTCTTT. Translated: CASSLEQGAGNTEAFF. This chain connects TRBV5-4 to TRBJ1-1, with 9 bases identical to TRBD1. The length of the CDR3 is 16 residues. CDR1 SGHNT and CDR2 YYREEE come from the germline V gene (reference sequence). V shed 0 bases and J 1 base; nucleotides not matched to a gene: 4.

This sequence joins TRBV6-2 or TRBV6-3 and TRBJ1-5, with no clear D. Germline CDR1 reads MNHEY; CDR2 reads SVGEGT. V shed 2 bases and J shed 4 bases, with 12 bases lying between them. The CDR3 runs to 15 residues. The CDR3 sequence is CASSYAGVGNQPQHF. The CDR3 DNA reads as TGTGCCAGCAGTTACGCCGGGGTAGGGAATCAGCCCCAGCATTTT.